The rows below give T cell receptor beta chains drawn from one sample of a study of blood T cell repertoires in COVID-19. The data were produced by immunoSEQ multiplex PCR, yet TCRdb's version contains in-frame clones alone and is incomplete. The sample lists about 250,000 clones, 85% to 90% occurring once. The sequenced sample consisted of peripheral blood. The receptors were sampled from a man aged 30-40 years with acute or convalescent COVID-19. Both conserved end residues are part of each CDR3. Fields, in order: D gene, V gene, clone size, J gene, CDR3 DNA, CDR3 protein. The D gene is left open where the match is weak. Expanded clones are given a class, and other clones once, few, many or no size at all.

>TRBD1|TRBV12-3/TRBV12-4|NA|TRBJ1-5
TGTGCCAGCAGCCCGGGACAGGTCCCCCCCCAGCATTTT
CASSPGQVPPQHF
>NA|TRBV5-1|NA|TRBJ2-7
TGCGCCAGCAGCTTTGGCCGGGGTTACCAGGACGAGCAGTACTTC
CASSFGRGYQDEQYF
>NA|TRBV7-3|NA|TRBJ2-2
TGTGCCAGCAGCTTATTCCCAGGCCCCCCTCCCGGGGAGCTGTTTTTT
CASSLFPGPPPGELFF
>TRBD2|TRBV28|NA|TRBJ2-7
TGTGCCAGCAGCCGGCTAGCGGGACGGTATAAATACGAGCAGTACTTC
CASSRLAGRYKYEQYF
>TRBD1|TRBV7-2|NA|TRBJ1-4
TGTGCCAGCAGCTCTCAGGGGGCGCAAGGTGAAAAACTGTTTTTT
CASSSQGAQGEKLFF
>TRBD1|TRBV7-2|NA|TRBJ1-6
TGTGCCAGCAGCTCGGACAGGGGGATTTCACCCCTCCACTTT
CASSSDRGISPLHF
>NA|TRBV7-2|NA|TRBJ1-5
TGTGCCAGCAGGAGGGAAGGGGGTCAGCCCCAGCATTTT
CASRREGGQPQHF
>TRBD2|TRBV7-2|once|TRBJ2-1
TGTGCCAGCAGCTTAGAATTTAGCGGGAGATGGAATGAGCAGTTCTTC
CASSLEFSGRWNEQFF
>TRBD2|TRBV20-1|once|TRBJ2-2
TGCAGTGCTAGTGGAGCGGGAGGCAACACCGGGGAGCTGTTTTTT
CSASGAGGNTGELFF
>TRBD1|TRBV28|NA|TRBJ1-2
TGTGCCAGCAGTCTAGTGCGGGACAGACAGTATGGCTACACCTTC
CASSLVRDRQYGYTF
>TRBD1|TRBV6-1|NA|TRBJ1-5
TGTGCCAGCAGTGAGTTCTGGCAGGGGGTCACTAGCAATCAGCCCCAGCATTTT
CASSEFWQGVTSNQPQHF
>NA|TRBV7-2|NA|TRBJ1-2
TGTGCCAGCAGCTTAGTTGGGGGGAGTGCCTATGGCTACACCTTC
CASSLVGGSAYGYTF
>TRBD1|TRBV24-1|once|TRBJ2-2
TGTGCCACCAGTGACCCGGGACAGGCGAGCACCGGGGAGCTGTTTTTT
CATSDPGQASTGELFF
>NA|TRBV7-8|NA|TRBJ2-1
TGTGCCAGTAGTTTTTACAATGAGCAGTTCTTC
CASSFYNEQFF
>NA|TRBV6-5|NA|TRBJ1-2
TGTGCCAGCAGGCAGGGGACTAACTATGGCTACACCTTC
CASRQGTNYGYTF
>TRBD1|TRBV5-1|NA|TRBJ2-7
TGCGCCAGCAGCATACCCGGGACAGGAGGCAACGAGCAGTACTTC
CASSIPGTGGNEQYF
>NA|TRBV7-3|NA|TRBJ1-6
TGTGCCAGCAGCCAAGACGGGTTTAATTCACCCCTCCACTTT
CASSQDGFNSPLHF
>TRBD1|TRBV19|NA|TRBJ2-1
TGTGCCAGTGGGACAGCGACATACAATGAGCAGTTCTTC
CASGTATYNEQFF
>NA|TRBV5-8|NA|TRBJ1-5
TGTGCCAGCAGCTCAACCAGGACTGGGCGTTATAGCAATCAGCCCCAGCATTTT
CASSSTRTGRYSNQPQHF
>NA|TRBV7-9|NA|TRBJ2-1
TGTGCCAGCACAGGGGGCGGGAGGGCCCCCTACAATGAGCAGTTCTTC
CASTGGGRAPYNEQFF
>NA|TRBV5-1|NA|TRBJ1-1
TGCGCCAGCAGCGTACAGATCAGTGAAGCTTTCTTT
CASSVQISEAFF
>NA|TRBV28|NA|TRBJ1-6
TGTGCCAGCAGTTTAGGCAGAAGTTCACCCCTCCACTTT
CASSLGRSSPLHF
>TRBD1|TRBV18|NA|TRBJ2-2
TGTGCCAGCTCACCATCCCGGACAGGCGGAACCTCCACCGGGGAGCTGTTTTTT
CASSPSRTGGTSTGELFF
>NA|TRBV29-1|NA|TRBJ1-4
TGCAGCGTTGGCCGGTCTAATGAAAAACTGTTTTTT
CSVGRSNEKLFF
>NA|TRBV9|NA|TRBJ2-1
TGTGCCAGCAGCCCGTCAGCGGCGAGCTCCTACAATGAGCAGTTCTTC
CASSPSAASSYNEQFF
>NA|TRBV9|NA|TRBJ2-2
TGTGCCAGCAGCGTTGGTACTAACACCGGGGAGCTGTTTTTT
CASSVGTNTGELFF
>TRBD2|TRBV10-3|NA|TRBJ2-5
TGTGCCATCAGCACTGGGGCTAGCGGGAGTACAGAGACCCAGTACTTC
CAISTGASGSTETQYF
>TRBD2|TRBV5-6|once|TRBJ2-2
TGTGCCAGCAGCCCGAGCGGGGCGCGCACCGGGGAGCTGTTTTTT
CASSPSGARTGELFF
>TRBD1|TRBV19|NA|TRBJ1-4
TGTGCCAGTAAGGACAGGTTTAATGAAAAACTGTTTTTT
CASKDRFNEKLFF
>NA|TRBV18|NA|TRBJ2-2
TGTGCCAGCTCCCAATACACCAACACCGGGGAGCTGTTTTTT
CASSQYTNTGELFF
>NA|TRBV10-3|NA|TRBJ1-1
TGTGCCATCAGAGGAGGGGGGGAGGACGGGTCTTTCTTT
CAIRGGGEDGSFF
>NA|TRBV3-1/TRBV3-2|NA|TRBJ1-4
TGTGCCAGCAGCCAAGATTTGGGAGGGGAAAAACTGTTTTTT
CASSQDLGGEKLFF
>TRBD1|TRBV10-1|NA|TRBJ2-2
TGCGCCAGGAGTAGCATGAGGGGGCGAGGGACCGGGGAGCTGTTTTTT
CARSSMRGRGTGELFF
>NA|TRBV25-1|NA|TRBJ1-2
TGTGCCAGCAGCCCCGGGACACTCCATCGCTACACCTTC
CASSPGTLHRYTF
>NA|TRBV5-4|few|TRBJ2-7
TGTGCCAGCAGCTTGACAGGCCGGGGGTCCTACGAGCAGTACTTC
CASSLTGRGSYEQYF
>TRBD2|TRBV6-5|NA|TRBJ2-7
TGTGCCAGTACTAGCGGGAGATCCTACGAGCAGTACTTC
CASTSGRSYEQYF
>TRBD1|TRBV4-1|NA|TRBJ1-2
TGCGCCAGCAGCCAACCGGGACAGGGGCTTTTCTACACCTTC
CASSQPGQGLFYTF
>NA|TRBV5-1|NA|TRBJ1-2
TGCGCCAGCAGCTTGGTCCCCAGGGACTATGGCTACACCTTC
CASSLVPRDYGYTF
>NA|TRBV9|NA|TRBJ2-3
TGTGCCAGCAGCGTAGCTTTAGATACGCAGTATTTT
CASSVALDTQYF
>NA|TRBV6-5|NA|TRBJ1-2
TGTGCCAGCAGTTCCGACAGCCACTATGGCTACACCTTC
CASSSDSHYGYTF
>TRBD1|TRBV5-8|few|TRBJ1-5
TGTGCCAGTTTGGGCCAGGGGGGAGGCAATCAGCCCCAGCATTTT
CASLGQGGGNQPQHF
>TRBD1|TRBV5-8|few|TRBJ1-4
TGTGCCAGCAGCCCGAAGACAGGGGGCCTTGAAAAACTGTTTTTT
CASSPKTGGLEKLFF
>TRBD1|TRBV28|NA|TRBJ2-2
TGTGCCAGCTCTACTCCGGGACAGGGGAACGCCGGGGAGCTGTTTTTT
CASSTPGQGNAGELFF
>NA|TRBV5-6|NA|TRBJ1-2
TGTGCCAGCAGCATGACCGGGAGTTTTGATGGCTACACCTTC
CASSMTGSFDGYTF
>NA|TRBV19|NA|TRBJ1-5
TGTGCCAGTAGTGGTAGAAGAGCTAGCAATCAGCCCCAGCATTTT
CASSGRRASNQPQHF
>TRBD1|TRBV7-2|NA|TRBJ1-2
TGTGCCAGCAGCTTGGGCAGGGGGGAGAAAGGCTACACCTTC
CASSLGRGEKGYTF
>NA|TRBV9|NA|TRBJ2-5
TGTGCCAGCAGCGTAGCAGGGAATGGGGAGACCCAGTACTTC
CASSVAGNGETQYF
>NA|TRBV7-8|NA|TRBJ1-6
TGTGCCAGCAGCCCGACGGGGGGGTCCTATAATTCACCCCTCCACTTT
CASSPTGGSYNSPLHF
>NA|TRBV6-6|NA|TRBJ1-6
TGTGCCAGCAGGACAGCCAATTCACCCCTCCACTTT
CASRTANSPLHF
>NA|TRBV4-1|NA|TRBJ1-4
TGCGCCAGCAGCCCGCTTATCGGTCAGGTTAATGAAAAACTGTTTTTT
CASSPLIGQVNEKLFF
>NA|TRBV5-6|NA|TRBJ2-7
TGTGCCAGCCGGCGGGGCCTCTCCTACGAGCAGTACTTC
CASRRGLSYEQYF
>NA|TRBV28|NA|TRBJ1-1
TGTGCCAGCAGGTGGGAGGGGTTCACTGAAGCTTTCTTT
CASRWEGFTEAFF
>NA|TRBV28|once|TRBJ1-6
TGTGCCAGCAGTCCCAGGCCATCTAATTCACCCCTCCACTTT
CASSPRPSNSPLHF
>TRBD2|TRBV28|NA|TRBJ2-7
TGTGCCAGCAGTTCCCTAGCGGGGCCAGGGCCTTACGAGCAGTACTTC
CASSSLAGPGPYEQYF
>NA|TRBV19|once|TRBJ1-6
TGTGCCAGTAGCGAGGGAATCTCCTATAATTCACCCCTCCACTTT
CASSEGISYNSPLHF
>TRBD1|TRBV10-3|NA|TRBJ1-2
TGTGCCATCACCCCGGGACAGGGGCAGTATGGCTACACCTTC
CAITPGQGQYGYTF
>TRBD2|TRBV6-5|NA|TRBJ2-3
TGTGCCAGCAGTTCGCGGACTAGCGGGAGCCCTCATACGCAGTATTTT
CASSSRTSGSPHTQYF
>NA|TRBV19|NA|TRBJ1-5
TGTGCCAGTAGCACTCACCAACCAGGGAACCTGGGTCAGCCCCAGCATTTT
CASSTHQPGNLGQPQHF
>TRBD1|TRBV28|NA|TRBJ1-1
TGTGCCAGCAGTCGACAGGGCTGGGAAGCTTTCTTT
CASSRQGWEAFF
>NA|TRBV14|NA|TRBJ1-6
TGTGCCAGCAGCCCAACTTATAATTCACCCCTCCACTTT
CASSPTYNSPLHF